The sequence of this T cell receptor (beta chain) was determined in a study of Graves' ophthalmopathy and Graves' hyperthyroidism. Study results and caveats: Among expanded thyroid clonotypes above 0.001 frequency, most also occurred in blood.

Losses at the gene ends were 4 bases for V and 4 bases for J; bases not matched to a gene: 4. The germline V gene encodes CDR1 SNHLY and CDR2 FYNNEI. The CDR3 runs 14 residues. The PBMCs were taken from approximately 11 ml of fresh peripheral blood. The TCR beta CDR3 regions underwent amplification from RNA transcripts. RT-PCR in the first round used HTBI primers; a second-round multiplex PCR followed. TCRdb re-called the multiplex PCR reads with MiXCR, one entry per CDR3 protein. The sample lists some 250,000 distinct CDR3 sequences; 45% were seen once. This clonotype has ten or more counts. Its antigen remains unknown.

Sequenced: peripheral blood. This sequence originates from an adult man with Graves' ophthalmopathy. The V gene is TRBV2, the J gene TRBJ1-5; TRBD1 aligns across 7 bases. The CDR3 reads CASSGQGRNQPQHF. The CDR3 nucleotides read TGTGCCAGCAGTGGACAGGGCAGAAATCAGCCCCAGCATTTT.